This T cell receptor (beta chain) is drawn from a study of quantifying T cell responses using KT2 cells. Study background: cDNA was made from DNase-treated RNA using alpha and beta constant primers.

This clonotype was detected many times. KT2, a clone with a known TCR, was spiked into unfractionated PBMC. Fixed numbers of PBMC received varying amounts of KT2 cells. A single-stranded UMI oligo with SP2 sequence was ligated to cDNA 3' ends. An equimolar mix of RC1.1 and RC1.2 primed the beta chain across TRBC1 and TRBC2. From the UMI-ligation and nested PCR reads, TCRdb called clonotypes with MiXCR, one entry per CDR3 protein. The sample has roughly 38,000 distinct CDR3 sequences, approximately 17% seen once; the top ten hold less than 50%. Trimming took off 2 bases at V and 10 bases at J, with 11 bases between the two ends. The CDR3 runs to 13 residues. Germline assignment: CDR1 SEHNR and CDR2 FQNEAQ (reference sequence).

The chain recombines TRBV7-9 with TRBJ1-4, with D unclear. The receptor's source is a human donor. What was sequenced was PBMCs spiked with cells of the T cell clone KT2. The CDR3 spells CASSLPSRGKLFF. The CDR3 nucleotides read TGTGCCAGCAGCTTACCGAGCAGAGGAAAACTGTTTTTT.